This TCR beta chain was recovered during a study of blood T cell repertoires in COVID-19. In the study overall: The United States, Italy and Spain provided the acute and convalescent COVID-19 samples. Nucleic acid was either cDNA or gDNA, and it came from T cells, B-cell-depleted T cells, or PBMCs.

In the authors' workflow: Researchers report that nucleated cell counts were estimated from reference gene primer amplification. Sequencing used immunoSEQ multiplex PCR; TCRdb keeps in-frame clones, though not all of them. The V and J calls and clone size come from that table; D and trimming were worked out from the DNA. This table has around 90,000 clones, around 88% appearing once. Those enrolled in Seattle joined during active infection and were followed longitudinally afterward. CDR3 length equals 14 residues. With 5 bases clipped from V and 3 bases from J, the junction kept 4 bases outside the gene matches. Looked up from germline, CDR1 is SGHTA and CDR2 is FQGNSA.

The chain links TRBV7-2 to TRBJ1-3, with 7 bases identical to TRBD1. The sequenced sample was peripheral blood. This clonotype was sampled from a man in his fifties with COVID-19, enrolled during active disease. Written as DNA, the CDR3 is TGTGCCAGCAGCGCAGACAGGGTTGGAAACACCATATATTTT. This encodes CASSADRVGNTIYF.